This T cell receptor beta chain was documented in a study of control samples from healthy donors and cancer patients. Trimming pared 0 bases from V and 7 bases from J, leaving 20 bases between. Germline V gene sequence: CDR1 SGHRS, CDR2 YFSETQ. The CDR3 contains 17 residues. Produced via immunoSEQ multiplex PCR; TCRdb's table is partial and in-frame only. Seen here are 150,000 or so clones, approximately 94% observed once, and the top ten hold roughly 8.4%. V gene TRBV5-1 combines with J gene TRBJ1-3, with a possible D match to TRBD1 (5 bases). The sample taken for sequencing was blood. This clonotype was sampled from a woman aged 35 to 49 in good health. This chain's CDR3 is CASSLAGGSSGLNTIYF. CDR3 nucleotide sequence: TGCGCCAGCAGCTTGGCCGGGGGGTCCTCTGGGCTGAACACCATATATTTT.